Listed below are T cell receptor beta chains from one sample, sequenced in a study of shared clonotypes between healthy human individuals. TCRdb keeps only in-frame clones here, not all; method: immunoSEQ multiplex PCR. The sample gives roughly 890,000 clones, about 92% of which show up once; approximately 25% is in the top ten. The material sequenced was naive CD8+ T cells sorted from blood. These receptors came from a man between 25 and 39 years old in good health. Each CDR3 is given with its conserved first and last residue. The D gene is left open where the match is weak. Only some rows state a clone size, as once, few, many or a class for expanded clones.

J: TRBJ2-7; D: TRBD2; V: TRBV14; size: -; DNA: TGTGCCAGCAGCCAAGGACTAGCGGGAGGGTATTCCTACGAGCAGTACTTC; CDR3: CASSQGLAGGYSYEQYF
J: TRBJ2-7; D: -; V: TRBV19; size: -; DNA: TGTGCCAGTAGTTTAGGACCCGGCGTAGAGCAGTACTTC; CDR3: CASSLGPGVEQYF
J: TRBJ2-7; D: -; V: TRBV5-8; size: -; DNA: TGTGCCAGCAGCTTGGGGAACCCGAACGAGCAGTACTTC; CDR3: CASSLGNPNEQYF
J: TRBJ2-2; D: -; V: TRBV6-5; size: -; DNA: TGTGCCAGCAGTTACACACAAACCGGGGAGCTGTTTTTT; CDR3: CASSYTQTGELFF
J: TRBJ1-5; D: -; V: TRBV29-1; size: -; DNA: TGCAGCGTTCTTAGGGGTAGTGGTCAGCCCCAGCATTTT; CDR3: CSVLRGSGQPQHF
J: TRBJ2-3; D: -; V: TRBV7-2; size: -; DNA: TGTGCCAGCAGCTTAATAGCCACAGATACGCAGTATTTT; CDR3: CASSLIATDTQYF
J: TRBJ2-1; D: -; V: TRBV7-9; size: -; DNA: TGTGCCAGCAGCTTACAGTACAATGAGCAGTTCTTC; CDR3: CASSLQYNEQFF
J: TRBJ2-7; D: -; V: TRBV19; size: -; DNA: TGTGCCAGTTCCGGGACATCTTCTTACGAGCAGTACTTC; CDR3: CASSGTSSYEQYF
J: TRBJ1-2; D: TRBD1; V: TRBV7-6; size: few; DNA: TGTGCCAGCAGCTTAGAGGGACAGGGAGTAGACGGCTACACCTTC; CDR3: CASSLEGQGVDGYTF
J: TRBJ1-3; D: -; V: TRBV28; size: -; DNA: TGTGCCACCCGGGGAACAGGTATTAGCTCTGGAAACACCATATATTTT; CDR3: CATRGTGISSGNTIYF
J: TRBJ2-5; D: -; V: TRBV27; size: -; DNA: TGTGCCAGCAGCTCCCGCGGAGCACAAGAGACCCAGTACTTC; CDR3: CASSSRGAQETQYF
J: TRBJ1-1; D: TRBD1; V: TRBV29-1; size: -; DNA: TGCAGCGTTGATACAGGGGTGAACACTGAAGCTTTCTTT; CDR3: CSVDTGVNTEAFF
J: TRBJ2-1; D: TRBD2; V: TRBV25-1; size: -; DNA: TGTGCCAGCAGAGAACTAGCGGGAGGCTACAATGAGCAGTTCTTC; CDR3: CASRELAGGYNEQFF
J: TRBJ2-7; D: TRBD1; V: TRBV29-1; size: -; DNA: TGCAGCGTTGACCCCGGGACAGGGGGCGGCGAGCAGTACTTC; CDR3: CSVDPGTGGGEQYF
J: TRBJ1-1; D: -; V: TRBV28; size: -; DNA: TGTGCCAGCAGCTCGGGACAACCGAACACTGAAGCTTTCTTT; CDR3: CASSSGQPNTEAFF
J: TRBJ2-1; D: TRBD2; V: TRBV10-3; size: -; DNA: TGTGCCATCGGGAAGCGGGAACAGAGGTATGAGCAGTTCTTC; CDR3: CAIGKREQRYEQFF
J: TRBJ2-3; D: -; V: TRBV10-1; size: -; DNA: TGCGCCAGCAGTGACTCCCGGGAGTCAGATACGCAGTATTTT; CDR3: CASSDSRESDTQYF
J: TRBJ2-7; D: TRBD2; V: TRBV7-9; size: few; DNA: TGTGCCAGCAGCTCCGCGGGGGTAACCTACGAGCAGTACTTC; CDR3: CASSSAGVTYEQYF
J: TRBJ2-7; D: -; V: TRBV10-3; size: once; DNA: TGTGCCATCAGTACAGGCTCCTACGAGCAGTACTTC; CDR3: CAISTGSYEQYF
J: TRBJ2-7; D: TRBD2; V: TRBV29-1; size: -; DNA: TGCAGCGTTGGACGGGAGGCGCTGAGGGAGCAGTACTTC; CDR3: CSVGREALREQYF
J: TRBJ2-7; D: TRBD2; V: TRBV7-9; size: once; DNA: TGTGCCAGCAGCTACCCCCATGAGGGGCTAGCGGCCGAGCAGTACTTC; CDR3: CASSYPHEGLAAEQYF